This TCR beta chain was recovered during a study of blood T cell repertoires in COVID-19 (dated by TCRdb to 2020 to 2022). Regarding the complete study: The collaborator samples originated in the United States, Italy and Spain and spanned the acute and convalescent phases of COVID-19. The prospective study material was composed of cDNA or gDNA derived from T cells, B-cell-depleted T cells, or PBMCs. Subjects who had been exposed to COVID-19, were actively infected with it, or had recovered from it provided the deeply sampled blood TCRbeta repertoires that made up the dataset. The repertoires were released in a freely available public database intended as a resource for research on the immune response to SARS-CoV-2. Samples were obtained from the ongoing ImmuneRACE study (first 160 participants) and from roughly 1,300 subjects provided by 6 global collaborators. Sample metadata almost always included a de-identified subject ID, COVID-19 status, age in years and sex. Where available, HLA class I and class II types were taken from metadata supplied by the sample provider and were not determined by assay-based typing.

TCRbeta CDR3 regions were amplified from genomic DNA using the immunoSEQ Assay, a bias-controlled multiplex PCR. The original pipeline was this. Nucleated cell counts per sample were estimated from amplification of reference gene primers within the assay. To quantify the absolute abundance of each unique TCRbeta CDR3 rearrangement, sequence reads were collapsed and filtered. For each sample, productive Simpson clonality was calculated as the square root of Simpson's diversity index across productive rearrangements. Here the immuneACCESS table is served through TCRdb, limited to in-frame sequences with V and J called. Missing clones are a known gap in these copies; in checked studies unresolved V genes cover under half, and the rest lacks a known reason. V, J and clone size derive from that table, while D and trimming were established from the DNA sequence. A total of 95,000 to 110,000 clones appear in this sample, about 90% of them only once. The top ten hold 4.5% to 6% of the sample.

Points on this clone: There is no known antigen for this receptor. The record has no base qualities; no much larger clone is one base away.

V sheds 7 bases and J sheds 3 bases, leaving 18 bases between their ends. The CDR3, from cysteine to phenylalanine, totals 14 residues. The CDR3 DNA has 42 bases and is translated from base 1. As encoded in the germline V gene, CDR1 is SQVTM while CDR2 is ANQGSEA. Here is what the overall study found, with its caveats: How much clinical and demographic metadata was included differed by source and by participant, and the metadata was provided uncurated.

Collaborating institutions collected whole blood in K2EDTA tubes following their own protocols. For TCRbeta analysis, collaborators shipped samples as frozen whole blood, isolated PBMCs, or DNA extracted from either of those sample types. The clonotype was recovered from a man in his forties with active or convalescent COVID-19. This receptor chain uses TRBV29-1 and TRBJ2-5, and TRBD1 may be the D gene, going by 6 matching bases. The sequenced material came from peripheral blood. The DNA sequence is TGCAGCGCCCAACCGGGACAAAACAAAGAGACCCAGTACTTC. This yields the protein CSAQPGQNKETQYF.